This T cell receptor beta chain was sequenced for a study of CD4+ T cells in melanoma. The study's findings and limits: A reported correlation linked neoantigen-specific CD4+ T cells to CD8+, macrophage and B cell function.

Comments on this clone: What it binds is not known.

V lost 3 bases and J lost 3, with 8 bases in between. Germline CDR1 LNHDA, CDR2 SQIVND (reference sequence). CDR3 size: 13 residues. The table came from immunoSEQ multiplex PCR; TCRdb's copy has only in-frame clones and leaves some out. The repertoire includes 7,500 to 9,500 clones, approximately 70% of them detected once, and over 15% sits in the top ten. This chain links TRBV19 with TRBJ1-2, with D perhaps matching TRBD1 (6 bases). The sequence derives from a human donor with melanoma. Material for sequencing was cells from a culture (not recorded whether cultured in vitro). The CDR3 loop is CASSMAGDYGYTF. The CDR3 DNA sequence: TGTGCCAGTAGTATGGCAGGGGACTATGGCTACACCTTC. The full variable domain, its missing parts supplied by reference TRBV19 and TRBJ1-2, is DGGITQSPKYLFRKEGQNVTLSCEQNLNHDAMYWYRQDPGQGLRLIYYSQIVNDFQKGDIAEGYSVSREKKESFPLTVTSAQKNPTAFYLCASSMAGDYGYTFGSGTRLTVV.